This TCR beta chain was sequenced for a study of PD-L1 blockade in urothelial cancer. Clones were sequenced by immunoSEQ multiplex PCR, and TCRdb holds only the in-frame ones, with some missing. The table includes tens of thousands of clones, about 90% detected once. Germline CDR1 reads SEHNR; CDR2 reads FQNEAQ (reference sequence). Trimming left V 5 bases short and J 1 base short, with 11 bases between. This CDR3 is built from 14 residues. Time point given: peripheral blood 6 weeks after treatment start. This clonotype originated in a woman aged 60-70 years with urothelial cancer. The rearrangement joins TRBV7-9 to TRBJ1-2; D is perhaps TRBD1 (6 bases). The sequences come from PBMCs, collected around atezolizumab (anti-PD-L1) treatment. DNA for the CDR3: TGTGCCAGCAGCGCGGACAGATATAACTATGGCTACACCTTC. Protein product: CASSADRYNYGYTF.